This T cell receptor beta chain was sequenced in a study of CD8 T cells in Susac syndrome. The RNA, roughly 0.45 to 1 ug, was put through reverse transcription using random hexamers. In TCRdb, the immunoSEQ multiplex PCR reads were re-called with MiXCR into one record per CDR3 protein. The sample has 150,000 to 200,000 distinct CDR3 sequences; 90% to 95% are singletons. This CDR3 comprises 14 residues. Looked up from germline, CDR1 is MNHEY and CDR2 is SMNVEV (reference sequence). Between the trimmed V and J ends, which lost 3 bases and 7 bases, there was a span of 15 bases. This sequence joins TRBV27 and TRBJ1-2; tentatively, D is TRBD1 (6 bases). Sequences were obtained from CD4+ T cells from PBMCs. The sequence came from a human donor with multiple sclerosis. DNA for the CDR3: TGTGCCAGCAGTTTCACCCCAGGGGACGGTGGCTACACCTTC. This translates into CASSFTPGDGGYTF.